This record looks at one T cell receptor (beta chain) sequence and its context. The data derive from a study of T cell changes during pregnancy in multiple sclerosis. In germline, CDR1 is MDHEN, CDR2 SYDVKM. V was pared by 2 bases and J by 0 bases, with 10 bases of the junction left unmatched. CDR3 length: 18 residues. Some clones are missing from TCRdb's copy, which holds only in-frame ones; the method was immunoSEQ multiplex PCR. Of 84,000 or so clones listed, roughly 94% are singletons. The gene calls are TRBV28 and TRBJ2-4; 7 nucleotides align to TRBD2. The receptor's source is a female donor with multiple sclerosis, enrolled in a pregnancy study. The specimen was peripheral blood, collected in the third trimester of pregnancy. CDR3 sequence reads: CASSLVSEAGIAKNIQYF. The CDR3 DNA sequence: TGTGCCAGCAGTTTAGTATCAGAAGCGGGGATAGCCAAAAACATTCAGTACTTC.